This T cell receptor (beta chain) was captured in a study of cytomegalovirus exposure and HLA in healthy donors (dated by TCRdb to the late 2010s). For context, the study as a whole: According to an earlier analysis of around 600 of the donors, some 180 million T cells yielded roughly 100 million unique TCR beta sequences and about 300 Gb of sequence data. An early release covering just under 650 HLA-typed donors comprised approximately 290 gigabases of sequencing data and tens of millions of unique TCR sequences. Among the roughly 410 genotyped donors, roughly 80% belonged to the genetic ancestry cluster associated with self-reported Caucasian donors. The aim of the study was to test whether cataloging public T cell receptors could identify signatures of past pathogen exposure. The study used immunosequencing to profile the T cell repertoires of 666 subjects and linked those repertoires to cytomegalovirus serostatus. In addition to the first cohort of hundreds of subjects, a separate validation cohort of approximately 130 different subjects was used. To predict cytomegalovirus infection status, the study combined high-throughput TCR immunosequencing, statistical association of individual TCRs with disease status, and machine learning. In a later analysis, previously published TCR beta repertoires from 666 donors were re-analyzed and high-resolution HLA genotyping was added so that TCR occurrence patterns could be studied. Rather than drawing on any new phenotypic data, the later analysis identified candidate immune exposures from TCR beta sequences and the way those sequences occurred across donors. An earlier analysis of approximately 640 of the donors applied high-throughput TCR beta sequencing to assess whether each TCR beta V gene segment acted as functional or pseudogenic. Donor age, sex, ethnicity and CMV serostatus were collected together with the repertoire data. In a later genetic analysis, genome-wide SNP genotypes for about 55% of the roughly 700 donors were used, and that subset was treated as a discovery cohort. All discovery cohort repertoires had been generated using a single sequencing platform. HLA typing included class I and class II loci at four-digit resolution. The number of typed donors differed by locus: about 629-630 for A, B, C, DRB1 and DQB1; approximately 540 for DQA1; approximately 600 for DPA1; and around 450 for DPB1. A few DR-DQ haplotypes were treated as single units for association and clustering because of strong linkage in the cohort. Among under 450 genotyped donors of the cohort, an average of approximately 230,000 unique TCR beta nucleotide sequences were sequenced per donor, about a sixth of them non-productive. The study at large found these results: A later analysis reported that several top co-occurrence clusters appeared linked to parvovirus B19, influenza, CMV and Epstein-Barr virus. A further reported finding was that TCR beta sequences accurately predicted the HLA-A and HLA-B alleles for most subjects in the first cohort. A cluster of highly shared sequence variants was judged likely to be a technical artifact of the sequencing pipeline. When HLA alleles, especially DR and DQ, strongly co-occurred, attributing TCR associations to individual alleles was difficult. V-gene and J-gene trimming of TCR beta chains was associated with a missense DCLRE1C variant in a later genetic analysis, and the association was replicated in an independent cohort. A later analysis found that TCR association rates varied across HLA loci, with DRB1 alleles showing the most associated TCRs and HLA-C alleles the fewest. Around 16 rarely observed V segments, including chromosome 9 orphons, were excluded from the earlier analysis of a few hundred of the donors because counts were too low. While some public TCRs were present in many individuals, most TCR sequences turned up only very rarely across donors. Because some donors lacked HLA typing at each locus, the association tests relied only on the typed subset. In a later analysis, most CMV-associated TCR beta chains were found to appear HLA-restricted, with HLA associations seemingly driven largely by CMV exposure. An earlier analysis of approximately 500 of the donors showed that most TCR beta V segments appeared in productive rearrangements either about 90% or about 30% of the time, which broadly matched IMGT annotations. In vitro tests confirmed that three of the cytomegalovirus-associated TCR beta chains recognize cytomegalovirus antigens. The classifier was reported to diagnose cytomegalovirus status with high specificity and sensitivity in both the original cohort and the validation cohort. The cohort was sequenced for TCR beta chains only, and without alpha or paired-chain data the features that could be detected were limited. In a later analysis, HLA-associated TCR beta chains were found to be more clonally expanded and to have lower generation probabilities than equally common non-associated chains. The authors suggested that the approach could potentially be extended to other disease states and immunological phenotypes. In a later genetic analysis, fewer N-insertions in productive TCRs were reported among donors in an Asian-associated ancestry cluster than the roughly 700-donor mean. In a later analysis, about 17,000 TCR beta sequences were associated with specific HLA alleles at a false discovery rate of 0.05. Linkage disequilibrium might explain the correlated functional status among segregating V segments, but an unknown experimental factor could not be excluded. A total of fewer than 200 TCR beta chains were listed by the study as associated with cytomegalovirus. CMV serostatus was the only immune exposure information available for the cohort. The presence/absence analyses assumed that sequencing depth was roughly uniform across donors, and that assumption may not be true.

In total, roughly 670 healthy bone marrow donors made up the cohort. At the time of sampling, every cohort member was nominally healthy, though immune exposures that went unrecorded were likely present. The donor was CMV seropositive and belonged to the group of about 290 seropositive cohort members. Every donor gave a peripheral blood sample, and the peripheral blood mononuclear cells from that sample were used for TCR beta sequencing. The Qiagen DNeasy Blood Extraction Kit was used to extract genomic DNA from the blood cell samples. The library was generated by the immunoSEQ multiplex PCR assay. The multiplex PCR relied on a mix of 60 forward primers for TCR Vbeta segments and 13 reverse primers for TCR Jbeta segments. A multiplex PCR assay on genomic DNA amplified the CDR3 region of rearranged TCR beta genes. On the Illumina HiSeq System, the amplified TCR beta libraries were sequenced as 87-base-pair reads. In the source study's methods: Across the 600 to 700 repertoires, a later analysis counted roughly 77 million unique TCR beta chains, around 11 million of which were shared by at least two donors. Raw reads were error-corrected and collapsed into unique sequences by a nearest-neighbor algorithm in which closely related sequences were merged to remove PCR and sequencing errors. To assign V, D and J gene segments, CDR3 sequences were aligned to IMGT reference sequences. For a sequence to be retained, a match of at least six nucleotides to both a V gene segment and a J gene segment was required. A rearrangement counted as productive if the CDR3 had no stop codons and remained in frame with V and J, and every other rearrangement counted as non-productive. Following IMGT convention, CDR3 was defined as the stretch from the second conserved V-encoded cysteine to the conserved J-encoded phenylalanine. Sequences without an unambiguous match to a single V gene segment were excluded from the earlier analysis of a few hundred of the donors. In an earlier analysis of 587 of the donors, V segments were called functional above 56.7% productive rearrangements and were called segregating when the between-donor standard deviation exceeded 5%. A statistical classification framework was built for diagnosing cytomegalovirus status from the catalog of TCR beta chain sequences. A later analysis assigned V and J genes by comparing TCR nucleotide sequences with IMGT/GENE-DB human TR gene sequences. In a later analysis, CDR3 sequences and most-parsimonious VDJ recombination scenarios were assigned using the TCRdist pipeline. In a later analysis, every TCR beta chain was defined by the combination of its CDR3 amino acid sequence and its V-gene family, and reads without a unique V-gene family were dropped. In a later analysis, fewer than 600 highly shared, low-generation-probability nucleotide sequences were removed to address suspected cross-contamination and a sequencing artifact. In a later analysis, a clonal expansion index for each public chain was calculated from normalized within-repertoire ranks of inferred template counts. In a later analysis, generation probabilities were computed with a VDJ recombination model fitted to out-of-frame rearrangements, and the resulting probabilities were checked against IGoR. Hypergeometric tests were used in a later analysis to score TCR-TCR, TCR-HLA and TCR-CMV co-occurrence, with a repertoire-size bias correction applied to the TCR pairs. To estimate false discovery rates, a later analysis permuted the HLA or CMV assignments 20 times. In a later analysis, co-occurring TCRs were grouped using DBSCAN, and TCRdist sequence similarity was added for clustering within HLA-allele-positive subsets. For co-occurrence clustering, repertoires with fewer than 30,000 or more than 120,000 public chains were excluded, along with five or six repertoires with anomalous nucleotide sharing. The immuneACCESS repertoire file appears here via TCRdb, limited to in-frame rearrangements. These files lack a portion of the clones; in checked studies, under half of the deficit traces to unresolved V genes, and the cause of the others is not known. V and J calls and clone size are given by that table; D and trimming were obtained from the DNA. The sample table lists about 92,000 clones, 81% of them with a count of one. The ten largest make up roughly 1.3% of the sample.

This clone was picked up one time. The antigen it recognizes is unknown. No per-base quality is available; no much larger clone lies one base away. Material: PBMCs. This clonotype originated in a girl aged 2 to 10 in good health and CMV-seropositive.

The DNA sequence is as follows: TGTGCCAGCAGTGAATTGAGAGCCATGAACACTGAAGCTTTCTTT. Protein translation: CASSELRAMNTEAFF. The rearrangement joined TRBV25-1 to TRBJ1-1, with the D gene too uncertain to name. The CDR3 numbers 15 residues from cysteine through phenylalanine. Of the read, only the CDR3 DNA is kept; its 45 bases are in frame from base 1. V was cut back by 1 base and J by 0 bases, leaving a gap of 9 bases between them. CDR1 and CDR2 are read off the germline V gene as MGHDK and SYGVNS.